The T cell receptor beta chain under discussion was sequenced for a study of Japanese encephalitis immunity and Zika vaccine responses (dated by TCRdb to about 2021). With regard to the full study: Three 5.0 ug doses of alum-adjuvanted ZPIV were administered to included participants at weeks 0, 4 and 28. A two-dose regimen of JEV vaccine (IXIARO), with doses given 28 days apart, was administered to 11 to 12 participants two to three months before the first ZPIV dose. Approximately 12 participants received one dose of YFV vaccine (YF-VAX) before ZPIV, and several participants were flavivirus-naive. More than 5 representative participants per pre-vaccination group were picked for TCR sequencing, using samples from week 52 and from week 0, the point after pre-vaccination but before ZPIV. TCR repertoires from three flavivirus-naive individuals were additionally analyzed at weeks 2, 6 and 52 after the start of ZPIV vaccination. For stimulation, either ZIKV structural-protein peptide pools divided into flavivirus-conserved and non-conserved sets were used, or JEV or YFV peptides matching the pre-vaccination. ZIKV peptides were 15-mers overlapping by 11 residues, selected for NetMHCpan/NetMHCII-predicted epitopes with affinity below 50 nM. The study asked whether earlier vaccination against Japanese encephalitis virus (JEV) or yellow fever virus (YFV) shaped CD4 T cell responses to the Zika vaccine. Overall results and qualifications from the work: After ZPIV, a significant decrease in repertoire richness of CD4 T cells responding to conserved ZIKV epitopes was observed in JEV-pre-vaccinated donors. CD8 T cell responses to ZIKV peptide pools were of very low magnitude and seen in only a few individuals. Samples clustered by participant with no similarity between individuals, suggesting no public TCRs were detected. Because there were not enough samples, the peptide pools could not be deconvoluted, which meant the specific peptides behind the cross-reactive responses went unidentified. Rather than the whole vaccinated cohort, the analysis covered just a subset of trial participants, namely those who received three doses and had adequate samples. JEV-pre-vaccinated donors showed higher repertoire similarity across time-points and stimulations than YFV-pre-vaccinated donors, indicating more clonotypes common to ZIKV and JEV stimulation.

The receptor library was made with 5' RACE. TCRbeta libraries were pooled in proportion to their sorted cell numbers before sequencing. Total RNA was extracted from sorted cells with RNAzol RT, and cDNA was synthesized with an oligo(dT) primer and a template-switching oligo. The TCRbeta V-CDR3-J region was amplified by PCR with Kapa HiFi between a SMARTer oligo primer and a TCRbeta constant-region primer. Illumina adaptors and sample-specific index barcodes were added in a second PCR, with HighPrep bead cleanup and a Bioanalyzer check confirming a band of roughly 650 bp. Libraries were sequenced on an Illumina MiSeq with 2x151 bp paired-end reads. The authors' analysis ran thus. Reads were demultiplexed with an in-house Java program, and MiXCR assigned TCRbeta annotations and counted clonotypes. Repertoire overlap was assessed with Morisita-Horn indices from the R package vegan, and UPGMA clustering and Circos plots of recurring clonotypes were generated. Shannon diversity and richness were normalized to the highest possible value given the input cell numbers, yielding values from 0 to 1. CDR3beta sequences were aligned using MUSCLE, distances were calculated using SeqinR, and multidimensional scaling was plotted in R. TCRdb ran its own pipeline on the public reads, namely fastp trimming at Q25 and MiXCR clone calling, and kept in-frame beta chains. Rows are unified per CDR3 protein, each entry keeping the most common DNA and genes. It is TCRdb's table, rather than the study itself, that gives the V and J calls and clone size. For this sample the table gives fewer than 250 distinct CDR3 sequences, of which around 9% were detected only once. About 32% of the sample is in the top ten clones.

PBMCs were labeled with CellTrace CFSE and were cultured for approximately 6 days in RPMI containing about 8% human serum plus peptide pools at 0.85 to 1 ug/mL each. The enrolled adults were healthy, and microneutralization screening showed them to be seronegative for ZIKV, JEV, YFV, DENV and WNV. Samples came from a phase 1, double-blinded, randomized, placebo-controlled trial of an alum-adjuvanted Zika purified-inactivated virus (ZPIV) vaccine. Peripheral blood mononuclear cells were isolated by standard procedure and stored frozen in liquid nitrogen until use. Taking its sample share into account, this clonotype is large (0.1 to 1%). No much larger clone is present one base from it, and per-base qualities are unavailable. There are 12 amino acids in the CDR3, from cysteine to phenylalanine inclusive. Only the CDR3 part of the read is kept: 36 bases, read in frame from the first base.

This sample comprised antigen-activated CD8+ T cells from blood, cultured, obtained during a Zika inactivated vaccine study. Recombination joined TRBV21-1 with TRBJ2-5. TRBV21-1 is recorded as a pseudogene. The TCR sequence derives from an adult man who received an inactivated Zika virus vaccine. The sequence in DNA is TGTGCCAGCAGCAAAGTGGGAGAGACCCAGTACTTC. This codes for CASSKVGETQYF.